Sequencing of this TCR beta chain was carried out in a study of blood T cell repertoires in COVID-19. This table comes from immunoSEQ multiplex PCR, and its TCRdb copy is limited to in-frame clones, with some not included. The sample records 260,000 or so clones, roughly 88% being singletons. The length of the CDR3 is 17 residues. With 6 bases clipped from V and 4 bases from J, the junction kept 12 bases outside the gene matches. CDR1 is SNHLY, CDR2 FYNNEI, per germline. The rearrangement links TRBV2 to TRBJ1-2, with 12 positions matching TRBD1. This sequence originates from a woman aged 40 to 55 with acute COVID-19. Sequencing was done on a sample of PBMCs or T cells enriched from blood (not recorded which). The CDR3 DNA follows: TGTGCCAGCAGCCGTCCGGGACAGGGGGCGGCGGGCTATGGCTACACCTTC. Translation: CASSRPGQGAAGYGYTF.